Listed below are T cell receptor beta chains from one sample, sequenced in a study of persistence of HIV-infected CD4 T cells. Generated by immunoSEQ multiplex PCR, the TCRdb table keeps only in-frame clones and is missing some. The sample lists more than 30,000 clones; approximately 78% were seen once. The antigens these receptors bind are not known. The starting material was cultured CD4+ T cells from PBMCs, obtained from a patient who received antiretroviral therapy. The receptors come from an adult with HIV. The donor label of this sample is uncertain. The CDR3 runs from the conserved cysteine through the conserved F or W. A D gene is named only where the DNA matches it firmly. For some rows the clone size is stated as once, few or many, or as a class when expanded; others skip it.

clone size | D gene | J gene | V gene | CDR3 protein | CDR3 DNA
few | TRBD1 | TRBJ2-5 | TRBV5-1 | CASSIPGTGGRGPQYF | TGCGCCAGCAGCATCCCCGGGACAGGGGGCCGGGGCCCCCAGTACTTC
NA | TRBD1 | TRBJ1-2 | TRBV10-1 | CASSEDRGYGYTF | TGCGCCAGCAGTGAGGACAGGGGCTATGGCTACACCTTC
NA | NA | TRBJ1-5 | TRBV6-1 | CASSEAHTSYQPQHF | TGTGCCAGCAGTGAAGCGCACACCTCCTATCAGCCCCAGCATTTT
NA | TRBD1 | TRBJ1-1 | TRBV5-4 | CASSRTGNTEAFF | TGTGCCAGCAGCAGGACAGGGAACACTGAAGCTTTCTTT
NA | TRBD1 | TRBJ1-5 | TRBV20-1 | CSASLRGRVRNQPQHF | TGCAGTGCTAGTCTCAGGGGGCGTGTGAGAAATCAGCCCCAGCATTTT
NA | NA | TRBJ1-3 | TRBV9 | CASSVASRPGGPGNTIYF | TGTGCCAGCAGCGTAGCTTCCCGACCGGGCGGTCCTGGAAACACCATATATTTT
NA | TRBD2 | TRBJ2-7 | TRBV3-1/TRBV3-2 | CASSRLLAPSYEQYF | TGTGCCAGCAGCCGTTTACTAGCGCCTTCCTACGAGCAGTACTTC
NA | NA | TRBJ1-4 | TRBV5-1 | CASSLAGRVEEKLFF | TGCGCCAGCAGCTTGGCAGGGAGGGTAGAGGAAAAACTGTTTTTT
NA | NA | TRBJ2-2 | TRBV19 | CASSISVNTGELFF | TGTGCCAGTAGTATATCGGTGAACACCGGGGAGCTGTTTTTT
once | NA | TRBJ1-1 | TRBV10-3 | CAIRGRTKYEAFF | TGTGCCATCAGGGGACGGACAAAGTATGAAGCTTTCTTT
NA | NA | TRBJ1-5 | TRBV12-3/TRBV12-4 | CASSFDDQPQHF | TGTGCCAGCAGTTTCGACGATCAGCCCCAGCATTTT
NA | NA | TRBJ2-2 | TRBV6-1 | CASSELLTGELFF | TGTGCCAGCAGTGAACTTCTCACCGGGGAGCTGTTTTTT
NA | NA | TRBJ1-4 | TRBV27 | CASSSWTVNGPYEKLFF | TGTGCCAGCAGTTCCTGGACAGTAAACGGCCCCTATGAAAAACTGTTTTTT
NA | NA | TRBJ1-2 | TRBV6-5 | CASLGDGGYTF | TGTGCCAGCTTGGGGGACGGTGGCTACACCTTC
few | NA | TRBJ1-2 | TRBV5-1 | CASSLTPWGYGYTF | TGCGCCAGCAGCTTGACCCCCTGGGGCTATGGCTACACCTTC
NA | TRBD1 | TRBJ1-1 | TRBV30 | CAWDRGLNTEAFF | TGTGCCTGGGACAGGGGGCTGAACACTGAAGCTTTCTTT
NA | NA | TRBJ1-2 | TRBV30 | CAWSERLLGGTRNGYTF | TGTGCCTGGAGTGAGCGGCTTTTGGGAGGAACAAGAAATGGCTACACCTTC
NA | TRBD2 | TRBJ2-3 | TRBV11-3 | CASSRQGLAGEDTQYF | TGTGCCAGCAGCCGACAGGGACTAGCGGGGGAGGATACGCAGTATTTT
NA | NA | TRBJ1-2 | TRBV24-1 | CATSEITRDKYYGYTF | TGTGCCACCAGTGAGATAACCCGGGACAAGTACTATGGCTACACCTTC
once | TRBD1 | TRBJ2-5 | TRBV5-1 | CASSWGQGMQETQYF | TGCGCCAGCAGCTGGGGACAGGGGATGCAAGAGACCCAGTACTTC
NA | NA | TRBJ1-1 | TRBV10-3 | CAISAKGMNTEAFF | TGTGCCATCAGCGCGAAGGGCATGAACACTGAAGCTTTCTTT
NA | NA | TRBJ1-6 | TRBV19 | CASSIGGSHSPLHF | TGTGCCAGTAGTATCGGGGGATCCCATTCACCCCTCCACTTT
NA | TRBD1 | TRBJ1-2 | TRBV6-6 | CASSRGQGSSYGYTF | TGTGCCAGCAGTCGCGGACAGGGGAGTAGCTATGGCTACACCTTC
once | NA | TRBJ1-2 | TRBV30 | CAWSPQGKGYTF | TGTGCCTGGAGTCCCCAGGGGAAGGGCTACACCTTC
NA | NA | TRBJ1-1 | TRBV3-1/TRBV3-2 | CASSLRGTEAFF | TGTGCCAGCAGCCTAAGGGGGACTGAAGCTTTCTTT
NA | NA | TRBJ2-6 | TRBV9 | CASSVGSGANVLTF | TGTGCCAGCAGCGTAGGCTCTGGGGCCAACGTCCTGACTTTC
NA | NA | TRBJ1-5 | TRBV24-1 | CATGQGNSNQPQHF | TGTGCCACTGGTCAGGGGAATAGCAATCAGCCCCAGCATTTT
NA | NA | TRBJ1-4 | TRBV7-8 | CASSLQIYNEKLFF | TGTGCCAGCAGCTTACAAATTTACAATGAAAAACTGTTTTTT
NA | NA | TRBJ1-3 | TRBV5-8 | CASSLVGRSGNTIYF | TGTGCCAGCAGCTTGGTAGGACGCTCTGGAAACACCATATATTTT
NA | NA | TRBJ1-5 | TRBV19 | CASSTNQGQPQHF | TGTGCCAGTAGTACCAACCAAGGCCAGCCCCAGCATTTT
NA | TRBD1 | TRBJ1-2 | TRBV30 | CAWWGQPLSGYTF | TGTGCCTGGTGGGGACAGCCCCTTTCTGGCTACACCTTC
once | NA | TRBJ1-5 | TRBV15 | CATSRESAGRSNQPQHF | TGTGCCACCAGCAGAGAATCGGCGGGACGGAGCAATCAGCCCCAGCATTTT
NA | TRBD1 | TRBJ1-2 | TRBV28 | CASSSAGQESYGYTF | TGTGCCAGCAGTTCGGCCGGACAGGAGAGCTATGGCTACACCTTC
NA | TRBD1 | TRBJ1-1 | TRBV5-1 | CASSFGTAGTEAFF | TGCGCCAGCAGCTTCGGGACAGCGGGCACTGAAGCTTTCTTT
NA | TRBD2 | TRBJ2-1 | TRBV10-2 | CASSDTSGDLDEQFF | TGCGCCAGCAGCGATACTAGCGGGGATCTCGATGAGCAGTTCTTC
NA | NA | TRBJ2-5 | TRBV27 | CASSFSWQKETQYF | TGTGCCAGCAGTTTCTCGTGGCAGAAGGAGACCCAGTACTTC
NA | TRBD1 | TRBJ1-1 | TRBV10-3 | CASSTGGDTEAFF | TGTGCCAGCAGTACAGGGGGAGACACTGAAGCTTTCTTT
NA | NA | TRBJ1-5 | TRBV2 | CASTPQGNQPQHF | TGTGCCAGCACCCCCCAGGGCAATCAGCCCCAGCATTTT
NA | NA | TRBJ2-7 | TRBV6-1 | CASSEAQGRRYF | TGTGCCAGCAGTGAAGCGCAGGGCAGAAGGTACTTC
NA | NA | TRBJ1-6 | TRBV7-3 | CASSFDSRNSPLHF | TGTGCCAGCAGCTTCGACTCCCGTAATTCACCCCTCCACTTT
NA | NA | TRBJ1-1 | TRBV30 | CAWSVWGGQNTEAFF | TGTGCCTGGAGTGTTTGGGGGGGCCAGAACACTGAAGCTTTCTTT
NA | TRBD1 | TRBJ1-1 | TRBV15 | CATEAKTGGFPEAFF | TGTGCCACAGAAGCTAAGACAGGGGGATTCCCTGAAGCTTTCTTT
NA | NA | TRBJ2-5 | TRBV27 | CASSLAYSIQETQYF | TGTGCCAGCAGTTTGGCCTACTCTATACAAGAGACCCAGTACTTC
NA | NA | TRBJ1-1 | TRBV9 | CASSVTGTQNTEAFF | TGTGCCAGCAGCGTAACAGGGACACAGAACACTGAAGCTTTCTTT
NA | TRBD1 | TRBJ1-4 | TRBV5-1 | CASSRAGSVAGGDEKLFF | TGCGCCAGCAGTCGGGCGGGTTCGGTGGCAGGGGGCGATGAAAAACTGTTTTTT
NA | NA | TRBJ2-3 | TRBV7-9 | CASSLIVPDTQYF | TGTGCCAGCAGCTTAATAGTTCCAGATACGCAGTATTTT
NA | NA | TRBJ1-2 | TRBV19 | CASKEGGALFGYTF | TGTGCCAGCAAGGAGGGGGGGGCGCTGTTTGGCTACACCTTC
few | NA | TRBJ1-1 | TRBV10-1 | CASRTGANTEAFF | TGCGCCAGCAGGACAGGCGCGAACACTGAAGCTTTCTTT
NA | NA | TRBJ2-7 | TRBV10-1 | CASSPTTGPPYEQYF | TGCGCCAGCAGTCCCACTACAGGGCCTCCCTACGAGCAGTACTTC
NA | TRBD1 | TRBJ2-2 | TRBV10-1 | CASTFDRGSGELFF | TGCGCCAGCACCTTCGACAGGGGCTCCGGGGAGCTGTTTTTT
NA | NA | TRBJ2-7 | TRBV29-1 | CSVGNGYEQYF | TGCAGCGTGGGGAACGGCTACGAGCAGTACTTC
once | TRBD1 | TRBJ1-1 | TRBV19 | CASMGQPSGAEAFF | TGTGCCAGTATGGGACAGCCTTCGGGGGCTGAAGCTTTCTTT
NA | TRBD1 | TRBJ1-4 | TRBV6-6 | CASSADRDSEKLFF | TGTGCCAGCAGCGCGGACAGGGATAGTGAAAAACTGTTTTTT
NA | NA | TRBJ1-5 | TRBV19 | CASSIGGDQPQHF | TGTGCCAGTAGTATCGGGGGGGATCAGCCCCAGCATTTT
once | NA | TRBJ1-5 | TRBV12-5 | CASGLVLGGFHQPQHF | TGTGCTAGTGGTTTGGTACTTGGGGGTTTCCATCAGCCCCAGCATTTT
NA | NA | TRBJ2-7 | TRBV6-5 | CASNLSPEQYF | TGTGCCAGCAATCTGAGTCCCGAGCAGTACTTC
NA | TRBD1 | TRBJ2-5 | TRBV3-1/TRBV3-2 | CASSQDLGQGALETQYF | TGTGCCAGCAGCCAAGATTTGGGGCAGGGGGCTCTAGAGACCCAGTACTTC
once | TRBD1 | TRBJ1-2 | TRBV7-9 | CASSATNSRGTNYGYTF | TGTGCCAGCAGCGCCACGAACTCCAGGGGGACTAACTATGGCTACACCTTC